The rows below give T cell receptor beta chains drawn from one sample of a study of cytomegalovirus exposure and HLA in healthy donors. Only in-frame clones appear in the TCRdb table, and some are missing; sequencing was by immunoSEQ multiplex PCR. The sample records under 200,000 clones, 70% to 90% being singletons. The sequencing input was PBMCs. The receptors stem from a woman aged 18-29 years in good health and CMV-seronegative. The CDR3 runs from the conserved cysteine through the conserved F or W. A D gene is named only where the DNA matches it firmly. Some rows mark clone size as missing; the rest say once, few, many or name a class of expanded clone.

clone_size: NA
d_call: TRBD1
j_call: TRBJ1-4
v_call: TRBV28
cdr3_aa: CASSGQGQREKLFF
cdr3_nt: TGTGCCAGCAGTGGACAGGGGCAGCGTGAAAAACTGTTTTTT

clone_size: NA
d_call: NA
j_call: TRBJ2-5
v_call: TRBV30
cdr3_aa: CAWSRGIQETQYF
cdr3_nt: TGTGCCTGGAGTCGAGGGATCCAAGAGACCCAGTACTTC

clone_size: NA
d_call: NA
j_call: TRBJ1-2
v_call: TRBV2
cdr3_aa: CASSIGVSGYTF
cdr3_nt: TGTGCCAGCAGCATCGGGGTGAGTGGCTACACCTTC

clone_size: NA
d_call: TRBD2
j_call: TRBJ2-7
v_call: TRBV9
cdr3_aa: CASSSLAGLAGGYEQYF
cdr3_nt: TGTGCCAGCAGCTCGCTCGCTGGACTAGCGGGGGGTTACGAGCAGTACTTC

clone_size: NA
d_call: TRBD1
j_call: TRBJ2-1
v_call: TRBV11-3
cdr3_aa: CASSLGLGQGLGEQFF
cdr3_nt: TGTGCCAGCAGCTTAGGGTTGGGACAGGGGCTAGGTGAGCAGTTCTTC

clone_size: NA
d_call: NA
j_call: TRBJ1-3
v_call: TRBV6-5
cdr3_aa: CASSYDRDSGNTIYF
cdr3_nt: TGTGCCAGCAGTTACGACAGAGACTCTGGAAACACCATATATTTT

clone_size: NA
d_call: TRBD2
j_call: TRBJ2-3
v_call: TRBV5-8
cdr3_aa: CASSLGSLRGTDTQYF
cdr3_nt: TGTGCCAGCAGCTTGGGATCTTTGCGGGGGACAGATACGCAGTATTTT

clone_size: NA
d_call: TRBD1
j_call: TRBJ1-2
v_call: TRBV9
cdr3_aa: CASSGPGTGGDGYTF
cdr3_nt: TGTGCCAGCAGCGGACCCGGGACAGGGGGAGACGGCTACACCTTC

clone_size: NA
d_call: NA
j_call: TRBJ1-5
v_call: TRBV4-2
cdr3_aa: CASSQGGLSNQPQHF
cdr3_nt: TGTGCCAGCAGCCAAGGGGGGCTTAGCAATCAGCCCCAGCATTTT

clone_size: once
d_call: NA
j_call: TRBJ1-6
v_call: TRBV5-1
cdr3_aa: CASRYAQRSSPLHF
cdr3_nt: TGCGCCAGCAGATACGCCCAGAGGAGTTCACCCCTCCACTTT

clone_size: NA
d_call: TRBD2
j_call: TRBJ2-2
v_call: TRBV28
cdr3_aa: CASSLYGGSGPTGELFF
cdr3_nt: TGTGCCAGCAGTTTATATGGGGGTAGCGGGCCTACCGGGGAGCTGTTTTTT

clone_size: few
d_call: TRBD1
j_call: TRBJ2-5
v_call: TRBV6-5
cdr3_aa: CASSMGQGALETQYF
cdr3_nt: TGTGCCAGCAGCATGGGACAGGGGGCATTAGAGACCCAGTACTTC

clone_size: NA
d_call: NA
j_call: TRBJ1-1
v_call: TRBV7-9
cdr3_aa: CASSLPTGRPEAFF
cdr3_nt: TGTGCCAGCAGCTTACCTACAGGGCGACCTGAAGCTTTCTTT

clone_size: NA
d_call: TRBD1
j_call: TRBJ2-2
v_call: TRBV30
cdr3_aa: CAWSLFRQGTGELFF
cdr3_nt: TGTGCCTGGAGCTTATTCCGACAGGGCACCGGGGAGCTGTTTTTT

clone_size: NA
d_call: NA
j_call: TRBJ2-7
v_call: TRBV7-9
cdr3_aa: CASSLAGIYEQYF
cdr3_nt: TGTGCCAGCAGCTTGGCAGGGATCTACGAGCAGTACTTC

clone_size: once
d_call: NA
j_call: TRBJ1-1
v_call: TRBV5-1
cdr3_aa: CASSPTEGITEAFF
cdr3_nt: TGCGCCAGCAGCCCCACGGAGGGGATCACTGAAGCTTTCTTT

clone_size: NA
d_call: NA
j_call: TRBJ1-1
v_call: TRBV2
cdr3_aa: CASRDGTEAFF
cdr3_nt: TGTGCCAGCCGAGACGGGACAGAAGCTTTCTTT

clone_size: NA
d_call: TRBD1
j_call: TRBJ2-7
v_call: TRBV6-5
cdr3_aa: CASSFSGGFSYEQYF
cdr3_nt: TGTGCCAGCAGTTTTTCAGGGGGCTTCTCCTACGAGCAGTACTTC

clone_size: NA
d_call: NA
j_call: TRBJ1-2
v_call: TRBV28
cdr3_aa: CASSLSLNRHYGYTF
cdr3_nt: TGTGCCAGCAGTTTATCCTTAAACAGACACTATGGCTACACCTTC

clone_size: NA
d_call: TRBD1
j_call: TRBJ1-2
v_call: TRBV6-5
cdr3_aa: CASSYAGQGPHGYTF
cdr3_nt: TGTGCCAGCAGTTACGCGGGACAGGGTCCCCATGGCTACACCTTC

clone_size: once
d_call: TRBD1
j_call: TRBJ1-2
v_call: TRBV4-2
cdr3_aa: CASSQGQGEMGPPPYGYTF
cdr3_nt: TGTGCCAGCAGCCAAGGACAGGGGGAGATGGGGCCGCCTCCCTATGGCTACACCTTC

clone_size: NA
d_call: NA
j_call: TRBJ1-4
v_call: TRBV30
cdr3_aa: CAWSGGVREKLFF
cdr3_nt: TGTGCCTGGAGTGGGGGGGTACGGGAAAAACTGTTTTTT

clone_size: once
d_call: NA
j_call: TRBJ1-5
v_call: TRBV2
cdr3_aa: CASSDPSEVNLLYSNQPQHF
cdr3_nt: TGTGCCAGCAGTGATCCCTCGGAGGTTAACCTACTCTATAGCAATCAGCCCCAGCATTTT

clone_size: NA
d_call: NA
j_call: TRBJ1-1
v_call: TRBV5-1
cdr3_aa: CASSFDRTATEAFF
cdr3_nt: TGCGCCAGCAGCTTCGATAGGACAGCTACTGAAGCTTTCTTT

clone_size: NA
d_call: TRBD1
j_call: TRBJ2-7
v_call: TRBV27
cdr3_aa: CASTPGTGESYEQYF
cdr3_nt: TGTGCCAGCACCCCAGGGACAGGGGAATCCTACGAGCAGTACTTC

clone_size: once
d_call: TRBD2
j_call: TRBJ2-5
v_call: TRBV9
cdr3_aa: CASSPSVGLAAQETQYF
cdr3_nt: TGTGCCAGCAGCCCCTCGGTGGGACTAGCGGCCCAAGAGACCCAGTACTTC

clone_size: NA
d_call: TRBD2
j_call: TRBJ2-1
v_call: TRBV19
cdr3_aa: CASSLGLAGWQFF
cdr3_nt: TGTGCCAGTAGTCTCGGACTAGCGGGTTGGCAGTTCTTC

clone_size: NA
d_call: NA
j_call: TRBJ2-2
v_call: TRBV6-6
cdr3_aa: CASSYSSNTGELFF
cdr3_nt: TGTGCCAGCAGTTATTCCTCGAACACCGGGGAGCTGTTTTTT

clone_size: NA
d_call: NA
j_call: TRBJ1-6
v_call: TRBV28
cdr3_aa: CASSLNPVSYNSPLHF
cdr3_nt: TGTGCCAGCAGTTTAAATCCCGTCTCCTATAATTCACCCCTCCACTTT

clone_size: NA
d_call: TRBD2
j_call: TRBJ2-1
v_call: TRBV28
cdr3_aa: CASSFIAGGSYNEQFF
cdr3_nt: TGTGCCAGCAGTTTCATAGCGGGGGGTTCCTACAATGAGCAGTTCTTC

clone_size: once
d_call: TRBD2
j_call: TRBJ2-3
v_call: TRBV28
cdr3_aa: CASSGSGTSLTDTQYF
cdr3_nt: TGTGCCAGCAGTGGATCCGGGACTAGTCTCACAGATACGCAGTATTTT

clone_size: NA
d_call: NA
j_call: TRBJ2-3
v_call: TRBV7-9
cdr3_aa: CASSLGSSDTQYF
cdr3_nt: TGTGCCAGCAGCTTGGGGAGCTCAGATACGCAGTATTTT

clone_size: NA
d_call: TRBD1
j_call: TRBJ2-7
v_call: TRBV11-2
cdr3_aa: CASSLGGQASSYEQYF
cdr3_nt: TGTGCCAGCAGCTTAGGAGGACAGGCGAGCTCCTACGAGCAGTACTTC

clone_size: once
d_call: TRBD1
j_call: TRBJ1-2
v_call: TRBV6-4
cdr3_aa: CASSDSVSTGTGRTGGYTF
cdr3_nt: TGTGCCAGCAGTGACTCGGTCTCCACCGGGACAGGGAGAACTGGTGGCTACACCTTC

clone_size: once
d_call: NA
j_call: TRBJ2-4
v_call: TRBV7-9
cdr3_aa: CASSSFQGPYQGAKNIQYF
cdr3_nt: TGTGCCAGCAGCTCGTTTCAGGGCCCTTACCAGGGAGCCAAAAACATTCAGTACTTC

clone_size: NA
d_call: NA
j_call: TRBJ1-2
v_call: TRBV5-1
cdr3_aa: CASSLDPGPGGGYTF
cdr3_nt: TGCGCCAGCAGCTTGGACCCGGGTCCGGGAGGTGGCTACACCTTC

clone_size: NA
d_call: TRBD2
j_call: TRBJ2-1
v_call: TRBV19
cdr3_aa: CASSLDSGRNEQFF
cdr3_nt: TGTGCCAGTAGTCTCGATAGCGGGAGAAATGAGCAGTTCTTC

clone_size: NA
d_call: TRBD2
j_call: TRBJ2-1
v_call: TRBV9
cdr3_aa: CASSVDAGGPPEQFF
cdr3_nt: TGTGCCAGCAGCGTAGACGCGGGAGGGCCCCCTGAGCAGTTCTTC

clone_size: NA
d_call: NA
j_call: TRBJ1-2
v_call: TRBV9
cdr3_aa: CASSVDPGANYGYTF
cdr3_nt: TGTGCCAGCAGCGTAGATCCGGGAGCTAACTATGGCTACACCTTC

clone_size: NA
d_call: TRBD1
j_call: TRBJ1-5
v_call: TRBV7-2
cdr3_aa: CASSLVTGQGSGPQHF
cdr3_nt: TGTGCCAGCAGCTTAGTCACAGGACAGGGGTCGGGTCCCCAGCATTTT

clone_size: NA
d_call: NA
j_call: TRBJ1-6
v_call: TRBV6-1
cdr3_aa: CASSLQGPNSPLHF
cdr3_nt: TGTGCCAGCAGCCTACAGGGCCCTAATTCACCCCTCCACTTT

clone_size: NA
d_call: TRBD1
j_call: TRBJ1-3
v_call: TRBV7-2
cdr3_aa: CASSYWTGGNTIYF
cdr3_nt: TGTGCCAGCAGCTACTGGACAGGCGGAAACACCATATATTTT

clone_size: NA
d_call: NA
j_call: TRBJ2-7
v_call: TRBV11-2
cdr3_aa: CASSRIGARHEQYF
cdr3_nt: TGTGCCAGCAGCCGTATAGGGGCCCGACACGAGCAGTACTTC

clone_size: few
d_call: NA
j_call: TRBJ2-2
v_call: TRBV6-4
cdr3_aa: CASSDRSSDTGELFF
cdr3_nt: TGTGCCAGCAGTGACAGGAGCTCGGATACCGGGGAGCTGTTTTTT

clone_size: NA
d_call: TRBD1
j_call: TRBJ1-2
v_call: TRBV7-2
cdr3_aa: CASSLGWTGYGYTF
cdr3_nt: TGTGCCAGCAGCTTAGGGTGGACAGGCTATGGCTACACCTTC

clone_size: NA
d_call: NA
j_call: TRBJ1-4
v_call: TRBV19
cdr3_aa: CASSPRVNNEKLFF
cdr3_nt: TGTGCCAGTAGTCCGAGGGTTAATAATGAAAAACTGTTTTTT

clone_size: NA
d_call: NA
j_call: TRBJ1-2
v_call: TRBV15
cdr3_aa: CATSRVQGGYGYTF
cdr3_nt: TGTGCCACCAGCAGAGTGCAGGGCGGCTATGGCTACACCTTC